The rows below give T cell receptor beta chains drawn from one sample of a study of blood T cell repertoires in COVID-19. Assay: immunoSEQ multiplex PCR; the TCRdb copy retains only in-frame clones and omits some. The data contain about 190,000 clones, around 80% of them seen just once; the ten biggest clones take up about 13%. The sequenced material came from peripheral blood. Every receptor here comes from a man aged 50 or older who had recovered from COVID-19. CDR3s include the opening cysteine and the closing phenylalanine or tryptophan. The D gene is left open where the match is weak. Some rows have no size entry. The others give once, few or many, or a class for an expanded clone.

j_call v_call d_call clone_size cdr3_aa cdr3_nt
TRBJ2-2 TRBV5-1 - - CASAPGWDTNTGELFF TGCGCCAGCGCCCCCGGATGGGACACGAACACCGGGGAGCTGTTTTTT
TRBJ1-5 TRBV6-1 - many CASSESYNSGGHNQPQHF TGTGCCAGCAGTGAAAGTTATAACAGCGGGGGACACAATCAGCCCCAGCATTTT
TRBJ2-7 TRBV19 - - CASSTSTSFDEQYF TGTGCCAGTAGTACCTCGACTAGTTTCGACGAGCAGTACTTC
TRBJ1-1 TRBV28 TRBD1 - CASSPSGQSNTEAFF TGTGCCAGCAGCCCATCGGGACAGTCGAACACTGAAGCTTTCTTT
TRBJ2-5 TRBV5-6 TRBD1 - CASSLLQGAQETQYF TGTGCCAGCAGCTTGCTACAGGGGGCACAAGAGACCCAGTACTTC
TRBJ2-3 TRBV6-5 TRBD1 - CASSQGAGRTDTQYF TGTGCCAGCAGCCAGGGGGCTGGGCGCACAGATACGCAGTATTTT
TRBJ2-1 TRBV19 TRBD2 - CASTSLFAGGPSGEQFF TGTGCCAGTACAAGTCTGTTTGCGGGAGGGCCGAGTGGTGAGCAGTTCTTC
TRBJ2-1 TRBV7-2 TRBD2 - CASSLVGTSSYNEQFF TGTGCCAGCAGCTTAGTCGGGACTAGCAGCTACAATGAGCAGTTCTTC
TRBJ2-5 TRBV6-5 TRBD2 - CAKGGTSGPAETQYF TGTGCCAAAGGGGGGACTAGCGGGCCTGCGGAGACCCAGTACTTC
TRBJ2-3 TRBV27 TRBD2 - CASSWTSGYTDTQYF TGTGCCAGCAGTTGGACTAGCGGATACACAGATACGCAGTATTTT
TRBJ1-3 TRBV9 TRBD1 once CASSPRQGVDSTIYF TGTGCCAGCAGCCCTCGACAGGGGGTGGATAGCACCATATATTTT
TRBJ2-1 TRBV19 TRBD2 - CASSIDRASGSGNEQFF TGTGCCAGTAGTATAGATCGGGCTAGCGGGAGTGGAAATGAGCAGTTCTTC
TRBJ2-3 TRBV27 - once CASSLDRPKWGGPPDTQYF TGTGCCAGCAGTTTAGACCGTCCAAAGTGGGGAGGTCCCCCAGATACGCAGTATTTT
TRBJ1-2 TRBV12-3/TRBV12-4 - - CASSVQSNYGYTF TGTGCCAGCTCCGTACAGAGTAACTATGGCTACACCTTC
TRBJ2-7 TRBV19 TRBD1 - CASSIARRGPPYEQYF TGTGCCAGTAGTATAGCCCGCAGGGGGCCCCCCTACGAGCAGTACTTC
TRBJ1-1 TRBV2 - - CASNDPAGSTEAFF TGTGCCAGCAATGACCCCGCAGGGTCCACTGAAGCTTTCTTT
TRBJ2-1 TRBV29-1 - few CSVLRAYNEQFF TGCAGCGTTCTGAGAGCCTACAATGAGCAGTTCTTC